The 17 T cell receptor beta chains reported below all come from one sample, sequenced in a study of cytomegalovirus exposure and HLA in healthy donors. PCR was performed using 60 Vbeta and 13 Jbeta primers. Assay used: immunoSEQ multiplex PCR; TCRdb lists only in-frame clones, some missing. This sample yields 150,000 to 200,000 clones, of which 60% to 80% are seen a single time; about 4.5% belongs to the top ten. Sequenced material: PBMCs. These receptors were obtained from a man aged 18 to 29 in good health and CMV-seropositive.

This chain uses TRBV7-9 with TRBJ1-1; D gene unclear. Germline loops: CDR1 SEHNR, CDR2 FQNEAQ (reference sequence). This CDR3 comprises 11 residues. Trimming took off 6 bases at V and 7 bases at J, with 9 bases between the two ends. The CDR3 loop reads CASSQNLEAFF. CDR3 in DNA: TGTGCCAGCAGTCAGAACCTTGAAGCTTTCTTT.

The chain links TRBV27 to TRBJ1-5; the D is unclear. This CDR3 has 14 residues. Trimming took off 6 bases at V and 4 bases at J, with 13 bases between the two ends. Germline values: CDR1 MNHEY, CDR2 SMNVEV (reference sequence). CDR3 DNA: TGTGCCAGCAGCCTAGGCCCAAGGAATCAGCCCCAGCATTTT. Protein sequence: CASSLGPRNQPQHF.

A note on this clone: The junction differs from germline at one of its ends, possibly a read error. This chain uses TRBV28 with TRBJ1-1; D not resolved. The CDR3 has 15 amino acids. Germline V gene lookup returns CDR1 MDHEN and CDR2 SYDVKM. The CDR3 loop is CASRPQQWRNTGAFF. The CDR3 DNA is TGTGCCAGCAGACCCCAACAGTGGAGGAACACTGGAGCTTTCTTT. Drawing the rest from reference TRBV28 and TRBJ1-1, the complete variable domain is DVKVTQSSRYLVKRTGEKVFLECVQDMDHENMFWYRQDPGLGLRLIYFSYDVKMKEKGDIPEGYSVSREKKERFSLILESASTNQTSMYLCASRPQQWRNTGAFFGQGTRLTVV.

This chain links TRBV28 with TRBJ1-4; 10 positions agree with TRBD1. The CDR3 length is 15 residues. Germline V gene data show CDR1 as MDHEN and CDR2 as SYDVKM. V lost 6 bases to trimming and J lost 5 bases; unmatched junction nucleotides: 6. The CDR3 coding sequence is TGTGCCAGCAGCAAGGGGGGACAGGGGAATGAAAAACTGTTTTTT. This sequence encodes CASSKGGQGNEKLFF.

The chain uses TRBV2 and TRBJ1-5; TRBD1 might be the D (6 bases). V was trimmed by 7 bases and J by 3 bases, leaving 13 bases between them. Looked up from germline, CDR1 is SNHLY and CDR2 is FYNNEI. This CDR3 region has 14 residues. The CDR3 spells CASTERQVNQPQHF. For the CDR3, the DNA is TGTGCCAGCACCGAAAGACAGGTCAATCAGCCCCAGCATTTT.

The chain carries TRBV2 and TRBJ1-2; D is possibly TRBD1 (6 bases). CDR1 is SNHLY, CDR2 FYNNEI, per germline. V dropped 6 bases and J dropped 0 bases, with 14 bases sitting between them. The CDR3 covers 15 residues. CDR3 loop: CASRERRTANYGYTF. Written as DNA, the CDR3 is TGTGCCAGCAGGGAAAGGAGGACAGCTAACTATGGCTACACCTTC.

The CDR3, as DNA: TGCAGTGCTGCAGGGGGCTCTGAAGCTTTCTTT. It is translated as CSAAGGSEAFF. The chain carries TRBV20-1 and TRBJ1-1; 8 bases are shared with TRBD1. The germline V gene encodes CDR1 DFQATT and CDR2 SNEGSKA (reference sequence). The V and J ends lost 5 bases and 6 bases, in that order; junction bases with no gene match: 2. The CDR3 has 11 residues.

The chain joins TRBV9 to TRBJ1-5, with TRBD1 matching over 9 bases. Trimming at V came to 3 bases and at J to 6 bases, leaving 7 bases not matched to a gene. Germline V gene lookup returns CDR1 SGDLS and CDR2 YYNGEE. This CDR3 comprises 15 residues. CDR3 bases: TGTGCCAGCAGCGCCGGGACAGGGCGTGGTCAGCCCCAGCATTTT. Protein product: CASSAGTGRGQPQHF.

DNA for the CDR3: TGTGCCAGCAGCTTAGACCAGGGGGAGGTCTATGGCTACACCTTC. It is translated as CASSLDQGEVYGYTF. The chain has TRBV7-2 and TRBJ1-2; 7 bases match TRBD1. Looked up from germline, CDR1 is SGHTA and CDR2 is FQGNSA. The CDR3 is made up of 15 amino acids. V was clipped by 1 base and J by 4 bases; unmatched bases: 6.

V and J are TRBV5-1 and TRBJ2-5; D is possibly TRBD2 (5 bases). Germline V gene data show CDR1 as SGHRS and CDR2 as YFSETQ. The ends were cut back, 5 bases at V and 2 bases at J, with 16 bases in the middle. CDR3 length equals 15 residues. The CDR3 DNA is TGCGCCAGCAGGCCCGTACCCGGGGTACAAGAGACCCAGTACTTC. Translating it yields CASRPVPGVQETQYF.

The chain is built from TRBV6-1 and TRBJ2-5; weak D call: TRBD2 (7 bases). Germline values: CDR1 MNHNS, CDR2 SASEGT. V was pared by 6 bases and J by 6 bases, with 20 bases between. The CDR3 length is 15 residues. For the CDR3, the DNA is TGTGCCAGCAGGGGGGGCTTCGGGGGGCGGAAGACCCAGTACTTC. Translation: CASRGGFGGRKTQYF.

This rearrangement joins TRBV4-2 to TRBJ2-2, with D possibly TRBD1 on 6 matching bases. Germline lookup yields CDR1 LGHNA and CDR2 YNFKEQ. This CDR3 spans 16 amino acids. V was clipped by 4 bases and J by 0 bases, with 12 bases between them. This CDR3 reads CASSPPRGSNTGELFF. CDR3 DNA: TGTGCCAGCAGCCCCCCCAGGGGATCGAACACCGGGGAGCTGTTTTTT.

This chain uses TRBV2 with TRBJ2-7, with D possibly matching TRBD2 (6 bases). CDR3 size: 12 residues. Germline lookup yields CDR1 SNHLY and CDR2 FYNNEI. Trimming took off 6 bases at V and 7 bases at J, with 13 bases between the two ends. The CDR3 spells CASRGLPGEQYV. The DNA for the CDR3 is TGTGCCAGCAGGGGACTTCCTGGGGAGCAGTACGTC.

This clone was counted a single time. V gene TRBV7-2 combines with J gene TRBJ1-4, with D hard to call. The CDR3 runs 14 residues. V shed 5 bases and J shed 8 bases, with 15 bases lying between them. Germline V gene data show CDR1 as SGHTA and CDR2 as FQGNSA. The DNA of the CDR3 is TGTGCCAGCAGCCCCCCGGGAACCCGGGAAAAACTGTTTTTT. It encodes CASSPPGTREKLFF.

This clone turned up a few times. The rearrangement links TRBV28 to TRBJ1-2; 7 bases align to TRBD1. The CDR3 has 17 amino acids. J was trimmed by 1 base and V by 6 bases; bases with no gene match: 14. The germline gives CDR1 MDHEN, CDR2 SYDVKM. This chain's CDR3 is CASSSSEGQRYNYGYTF. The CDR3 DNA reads TGTGCCAGCAGCTCCTCCGAGGGACAGAGATATAACTATGGCTACACCTTC.

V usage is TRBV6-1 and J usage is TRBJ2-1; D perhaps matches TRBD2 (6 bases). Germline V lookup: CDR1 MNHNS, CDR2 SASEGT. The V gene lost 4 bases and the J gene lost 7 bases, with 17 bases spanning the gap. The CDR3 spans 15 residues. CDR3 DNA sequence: TGTGCCAGCAGTGCAGTTCGTAAGGGAGGAAATGAGCAGTTCTTC. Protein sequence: CASSAVRKGGNEQFF.

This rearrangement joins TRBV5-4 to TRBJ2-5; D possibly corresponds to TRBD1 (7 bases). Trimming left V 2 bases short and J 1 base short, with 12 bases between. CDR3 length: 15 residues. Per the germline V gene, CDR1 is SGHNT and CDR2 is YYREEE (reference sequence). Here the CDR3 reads CASSLGQGGQETQYF. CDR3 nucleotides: TGTGCCAGCAGCTTAGGCCAGGGGGGCCAAGAGACCCAGTACTTC.